Listed here are 32 T cell receptor beta chains from one sample, sequenced in a study of shared clonotypes between healthy human individuals. Using immunoSEQ multiplex PCR, the repertoire was profiled, and TCRdb retains in-frame clones only, with some absent. This sample has approximately 840,000 clones, with about 97% found just once. Naive CD8 cells comprised CD45RO-negative, CCR7-positively selected cells, excluding terminally differentiated effector memory CD45RA+ cells. Material for sequencing was naive CD8+ T cells sorted from blood. The receptors stem from a young man in good health.

The chain recombines TRBV7-2 with TRBJ2-1; 13 bases fit TRBD2. Unmatched junction bases numbered 10, after V lost 5 bases and J lost 0 bases. The CDR3 has 19 amino acids. Per the germline V gene, CDR1 is SGHTA and CDR2 is FQGNSA. CDR3 region: CASSQGLAGRPSSYNEQFF. In DNA, the CDR3 is TGTGCCAGCAGCCAGGGACTAGCGGGAAGGCCCAGCTCCTACAATGAGCAGTTCTTC.

V is TRBV11-2 and J is TRBJ2-1, with 8 bases identical to TRBD2. The V gene's germline CDR1 is SGHAT and CDR2 FQNNGV. V lost 0 bases to trimming and J lost 3 bases; unmatched junction nucleotides: 7. The CDR3 is made up of 17 amino acids. CDR3 sequence reads: CASSLDLTSAHYNEQFF. CDR3 bases: TGTGCCAGCAGCTTAGATCTGACTAGCGCACACTACAATGAGCAGTTCTTC. The full variable domain, its missing parts supplied by reference TRBV11-2 and TRBJ2-1, is EAGVAQSPRYKIIEKRQSVAFWCNPISGHATLYWYQQILGQGPKLLIQFQNNGVVDDSQLPKDRFSAERLKGVDSTLKIQPAKLEDSAVYLCASSLDLTSAHYNEQFFGPGTRLTVL.

In this sample, this clone turned up once. This rearrangement joins TRBV5-1 to TRBJ2-3, with 10 bases aligning to TRBD2. The CDR3 runs to 16 residues. Germline CDR1 and CDR2: SGHRS and YFSETQ. The V gene end was trimmed by 0 bases and the J gene end by 4 bases; junction bases not matched to a gene: 5. CDR3 protein: CASSLELAGVADTQYF. CDR3 coding DNA: TGCGCCAGCAGCTTGGAGCTAGCGGGAGTCGCAGATACGCAGTATTTT.

This sequence joins TRBV18 and TRBJ2-2; 7 positions match TRBD2. This CDR3 region has 20 residues. CDR1 and CDR2 from the germline V gene are KGHSH and LQKENI. Germline trimming cut 2 bases from V and 1 base from J; bases unmatched to any gene: 16. CDR3 region: CASSPGATSARTVNTGELFF. CDR3 sequence (DNA): TGTGCCAGCTCACCAGGGGCTACTAGCGCTAGAACCGTGAACACCGGGGAGCTGTTTTTT.

This clone was found once. The chain carries TRBV14 and TRBJ2-5; TRBD2 agrees at 12 bases. There are 16 residues in the CDR3. The ends lost 4 bases at V and 7 bases at J; junction bases unmatched: 10. Germline CDR1 reads SGHDN; CDR2 reads FVKESK. This CDR3 is CASSLGLAGTQVTQYF. CDR3 nucleotide sequence: TGTGCCAGCAGCCTCGGACTAGCGGGAACTCAGGTGACCCAGTACTTC.

Notes on this clone: This sample includes further DNA sequences coding for the same CDR3. The chain couples TRBV7-9 to TRBJ2-7, with D perhaps matching TRBD2 (5 bases). Trimming pared 5 bases from V and 2 bases from J, leaving 7 bases between. Per germline, CDR1 SEHNR and CDR2 FQNEAQ (reference sequence). CDR3 length: 12 residues. This CDR3 reads CASSPGTYEQYF. Here the CDR3 DNA reads TGTGCCAGCAGCCCCGGGACCTACGAGCAGTACTTC.

The CDR3 sequence is CASSSLRTGAYEQYF. The CDR3 DNA follows: TGTGCCAGCAGCTCCCTCAGGACAGGGGCCTACGAGCAGTACTTC. The chain employs TRBV14 and TRBJ2-7; 9 bases agree with TRBD1. The CDR3 has 15 residues. The V gene end was trimmed by 5 bases and the J gene end by 2 bases; junction bases not matched to a gene: 7. Germline V CDR1 and CDR2: SGHDN, FVKESK.

The chain uses TRBV14 and TRBJ2-1; D is tentatively TRBD1 or TRBD2 (6 bases each). Trimming removed 4 bases from V and 7 bases from J, with 14 bases in between. Germline values: CDR1 SGHDN, CDR2 FVKESK. CDR3 length: 14 amino acids. CDR3 loop: CASSRRGVWNEQFF. CDR3 DNA sequence: TGTGCCAGCAGCCGAAGGGGGGTTTGGAATGAGCAGTTCTTC.

The gene calls are TRBV5-1 and TRBJ2-2; D is perhaps TRBD2 (5 bases). Germline CDR1 and CDR2: SGHRS and YFSETQ. V dropped 0 bases and J dropped 6 bases, with 9 bases sitting between them. This CDR3 region has 14 residues. Here the CDR3 DNA reads TGCGCCAGCAGCTTGGCCAAGGGAGCCGGGGAGCTGTTTTTT. Translating it yields CASSLAKGAGELFF. The variable domain in full, with the rest retrieved from reference TRBV5-1 and TRBJ2-2, is KAGVTQTPRYLIKTRGQQVTLSCSPISGHRSVSWYQQTPGQGLQFLFEYFSETQRNKGNFPGRFSGRQFSNSRSEMNVSTLELGDSALYLCASSLAKGAGELFFGEGSRLTVL.

The chain couples TRBV7-3 to TRBJ2-5; TRBD1 might be the D (6 bases). Germline V gives CDR1 SGHTA, CDR2 FQGTGA. Between the trimmed V and J ends, which lost 0 bases and 6 bases, there was a span of 11 bases. CDR3 length equals 14 residues. This chain's CDR3 is CASSLTAGEKTQYF. The DNA of the CDR3 is TGTGCCAGCAGCTTAACGGCAGGGGAAAAGACCCAGTACTTC. The full variable domain, with the rest looked up from reference TRBV7-3 and TRBJ2-5, is GAGVSQTPSNKVTEKGKYVELRCDPISGHTALYWYRQSLGQGPEFLIYFQGTGAADDSGLPNDRFFAVRPEGSVSTLKIQRTERGDSAVYLCASSLTAGEKTQYFGPGTRLLVL.

The genes are TRBV7-6 and TRBJ1-1, with unresolved D. V gave up 0 bases and J gave up 0 bases, with 14 bases separating them. CDR3 length: 17 amino acids. Looked up from germline, CDR1 is SGHVS and CDR2 is FNYEAQ. CDR3 sequence reads: CASSLAGRTTMNTEAFF. The CDR3 DNA reads TGTGCCAGCAGCTTAGCTGGACGGACTACTATGAACACTGAAGCTTTCTTT.

This chain links TRBV11-1 with TRBJ2-1; D is perhaps TRBD1 (5 bases). Trimming pared 6 bases from V and 5 bases from J, leaving 14 bases between. Germline V gene data show CDR1 as SGHAT and CDR2 as FQDESV (reference sequence). The CDR3 is made up of 14 amino acids. The CDR3 DNA is TGTGCCAGCAGACGGACACCTCCGGACAATGAGCAGTTCTTC. Its translation: CASRRTPPDNEQFF.

With regard to this clone: Additional DNA sequences in this sample encode the identical CDR3. The chain is built from TRBV4-1 and TRBJ2-1; 9 bases align to TRBD1. There are 15 residues in the CDR3. The V segment lost 3 bases and the J segment 0 bases; nucleotides outside the gene matches: 0. Germline CDR1 is MGHRA and CDR2 is YSYEKL. The CDR3 DNA reads TGCGCCAGCAGCCAGGGACAGGGCTCCTACAATGAGCAGTTCTTC. Translating gives CASSQGQGSYNEQFF.

The V call is TRBV27, the J call TRBJ2-1; the match to TRBD1 covers 7 bases. This CDR3 spans 13 amino acids. J was trimmed by 5 bases and V by 6 bases; bases with no gene match: 4. Germline CDR1 is MNHEY and CDR2 is SMNVEV (reference sequence). CDR3 sequence reads: CASRTTGNNEQFF. In DNA form, the CDR3 reads TGTGCCAGCAGAACGACAGGGAACAATGAGCAGTTCTTC.

The chain joins TRBV29-1 to TRBJ2-7; no definite D call. Germline V gene sequence: CDR1 SQVTM, CDR2 ANQGSEA. V was trimmed by 3 bases and J by 12 bases, leaving 18 bases between them. There are 12 residues in the CDR3. The DNA of the CDR3 is TGCAGCGTTGATGGGTACCAAAACGAGAGGTACTTC. Translated: CSVDGYQNERYF.

The rearrangement links TRBV7-9 to TRBJ2-5; 10 bases agree with TRBD2. V lost 4 bases to trimming and J lost 4 bases; unmatched junction nucleotides: 12. Looked up from germline, CDR1 is SEHNR and CDR2 is FQNEAQ (reference sequence). The CDR3 covers 17 residues. The CDR3 sequence is CASSSYGAGGVSETQYF. CDR3 sequence (DNA): TGTGCCAGCAGCTCCTACGGAGCGGGGGGGGTATCAGAGACCCAGTACTTC.

V gene TRBV10-3 combines with J gene TRBJ2-3, with 8 bases lining up with TRBD1. Germline V gene lookup returns CDR1 ENHRY and CDR2 SYGVKD. The CDR3 runs to 17 residues. The J segment lost 5 bases and the V segment lost 5 bases, leaving 15 bases of the junction unmatched. The CDR3 sequence: CAISPTVTQGAEDTQYF. DNA for the CDR3: TGTGCCATCAGTCCGACTGTTACTCAGGGGGCCGAAGATACGCAGTATTTT.

V gene TRBV7-9 combines with J gene TRBJ1-5, with D perhaps TRBD1 (5 bases). The CDR3 is 17 amino acids. CDR1 is SEHNR, CDR2 FQNEAQ, per germline (reference sequence). V gave up 5 bases and J gave up 1 base, with 18 bases separating them. CDR3 in amino acids: CASSATGGFESNQPQHF. The CDR3 DNA follows: TGTGCCAGCAGCGCCACGGGGGGGTTTGAGAGCAATCAGCCCCAGCATTTT.

The chain employs TRBV5-1 and TRBJ1-5; possible D gene TRBD1, 6 bases. With 0 bases removed from V and 5 bases from J, the gap between germline ends came to 15 bases. CDR1 SGHRS and CDR2 YFSETQ come from the germline V gene. The length of the CDR3 is 16 residues. The CDR3 loop reads CASSLENGQFHQPQHF. Here the CDR3 DNA reads TGCGCCAGCAGCTTGGAAAACGGACAGTTTCATCAGCCCCAGCATTTT.

The chain uses TRBV27 and TRBJ2-1; weak D call: TRBD2 (5 bases). There are 14 residues in the CDR3. The germline V gene has CDR1 MNHEY and CDR2 SMNVEV (reference sequence). Trimming removed 6 bases at V and 7 bases at J, with 16 bases between. CDR3 in amino acids: CASRTPYRGNEQFF. The CDR3 DNA sequence: TGTGCCAGCAGGACCCCATATAGAGGGAATGAGCAGTTCTTC.

The J gene is TRBJ1-1, the V gene TRBV5-6; D remains unclear. The CDR3 has 12 residues. In germline, CDR1 is SGHDT, CDR2 YYEEEE. The ends were cut back, 5 bases at V and 10 bases at J, with 15 bases in the middle. The CDR3 protein is CASRGSLGRAFF. In DNA, the CDR3 is TGTGCCAGCAGGGGATCTCTCGGCAGAGCTTTCTTT.

The rearrangement uses TRBV27 and TRBJ2-1; no firm D call. Germline CDR1 reads MNHEY; CDR2 reads SMNVEV (reference sequence). Between the trimmed V and J ends, which lost 4 bases and 4 bases, there was a span of 8 bases. The CDR3 has 13 residues. The chain's CDR3 is CASSYNQYNEQFF. The CDR3 DNA reads as TGTGCCAGCAGTTACAATCAATACAATGAGCAGTTCTTC.

The gene calls are TRBV5-1 and TRBJ1-1; 7 bases are a match to TRBD1. This CDR3 has 15 residues. V was clipped by 1 base and J by 7 bases; unmatched bases: 10. Germline V gene lookup returns CDR1 SGHRS and CDR2 YFSETQ. CDR3 loop: CASSLRQGEYSEAFF. In DNA, the CDR3 is TGCGCCAGCAGCTTGAGACAGGGAGAATATAGTGAAGCTTTCTTT. The entire variable domain, with the rest obtained from reference TRBV5-1 and TRBJ1-1, is as follows: KAGVTQTPRYLIKTRGQQVTLSCSPISGHRSVSWYQQTPGQGLQFLFEYFSETQRNKGNFPGRFSGRQFSNSRSEMNVSTLELGDSALYLCASSLRQGEYSEAFFGQGTRLTVV.

The rearrangement joins TRBV29-1 to TRBJ2-5; the match to TRBD2 covers 13 bases. CDR1 is SQVTM, CDR2 ANQGSEA, per germline. This CDR3 contains 18 residues. V lost 3 bases, J lost 5 bases, and 15 bases stayed unmatched. CDR3: CSVDGWTSGSGGLETQYF. Here the CDR3 DNA reads TGCAGCGTTGATGGTTGGACTAGCGGGAGTGGGGGTTTGGAGACCCAGTACTTC.

The CDR3 sequence is CSVESTREPGGTQYF. The CDR3 DNA sequence: TGCAGCGTTGAAAGTACCAGGGAACCTGGTGGTACGCAGTATTTT. The chain is built from TRBV29-1 and TRBJ2-3; maybe TRBD1 (5 bases). CDR3 size: 15 residues. Deletions cut 2 bases from V and 8 bases from J, with 20 bases between. Germline V gives CDR1 SQVTM, CDR2 ANQGSEA.

The gene calls are TRBV7-6 and TRBJ1-2, with a weak D call TRBD1 (5 bases). The germline V and J ends were trimmed by 1 base and 5 bases, with 11 bases remaining between them. This CDR3 spans 14 amino acids. Germline V lookup: CDR1 SGHVS, CDR2 FNYEAQ. This CDR3 reads CASSLGGGIYGYTF. The CDR3 DNA reads TGTGCCAGCAGCTTAGGGGGGGGAATTTATGGCTACACCTTC.

V usage is TRBV5-1 and J usage is TRBJ2-3, with a tentative D call TRBD1 (6 bases). Germline V gives CDR1 SGHRS, CDR2 YFSETQ. This CDR3 spans 19 amino acids. Deletions cut 8 bases from V and 0 bases from J, with 28 bases between. The DNA for the CDR3 is TGCGCCAGTAGATCAGGGGATACCGGACCCCCCGCTAGCACAGATACGCAGTATTTT. Translated, it gives CASRSGDTGPPASTDTQYF. The variable domain in full, with the rest retrieved from reference TRBV5-1 and TRBJ2-3, is KAGVTQTPRYLIKTRGQQVTLSCSPISGHRSVSWYQQTPGQGLQFLFEYFSETQRNKGNFPGRFSGRQFSNSRSEMNVSTLELGDSALYLCASRSGDTGPPASTDTQYFGPGTRLTVL.

V and J are TRBV28 and TRBJ2-1; D not resolved. The CDR3 spans 15 residues. Germline-derived CDR1 and CDR2 are MDHEN and SYDVKM. Trimming removed 5 bases from V and 7 bases from J, with 18 bases in between. Here the CDR3 reads CASSLPVPARNEQFF. CDR3 nucleotide sequence: TGTGCCAGCAGTCTCCCGGTTCCGGCAAGGAATGAGCAGTTCTTC.

This sequence joins TRBV2 and TRBJ2-7; the D gene is possibly TRBD2 (6 bases). The V gene lost 4 bases and the J gene lost 0 bases, with 22 bases spanning the gap. Germline V gene lookup returns CDR1 SNHLY and CDR2 FYNNEI. This CDR3 has 18 residues. CDR3 sequence: CASSVRDSERVFSYEQYF. CDR3 nucleotide sequence: TGTGCCAGCAGTGTCAGGGACTCGGAGCGGGTATTCTCCTACGAGCAGTACTTC.

The rearrangement links TRBV27 to TRBJ2-3; 9 bases agree with TRBD2. The CDR3 runs to 15 residues. J gave up 3 bases and V 5 bases, and 6 bases lay outside the gene matches. The germline V gene encodes CDR1 MNHEY and CDR2 SMNVEV (reference sequence). The CDR3 loop is CASSPRAGGTDTQYF. CDR3 coding DNA: TGTGCCAGCAGTCCCCGAGCGGGAGGTACAGATACGCAGTATTTT.

V is TRBV13 and J is TRBJ2-3, with TRBD2 identical over 12 bases. Germline loops: CDR1 PRHDT, CDR2 FYEKMQ (reference sequence). After removal of 0 bases from V and 7 bases from J, the junction contained 8 bases not matched to a gene. CDR3 length: 17 amino acids. The CDR3 nucleotides are TGTGCCAGCAGCTTAGGAGCCCTAGCGGGAGGGCTATATACGCAGTATTTT. Amino acid sequence: CASSLGALAGGLYTQYF.

Points on this clone: Other DNA sequences from this sample encode an identical CDR3 as well. This chain's CDR3 is CSVEGYQETQYF. The CDR3 DNA reads TGCAGCGTTGAAGGATACCAAGAGACCCAGTACTTC. The rearrangement uses TRBV29-1 and TRBJ2-5; D not resolved. CDR3 length: 12 residues. Germline lookup yields CDR1 SQVTM and CDR2 ANQGSEA. Trimming shortened V by 1 base and J by 0 bases, and 3 bases separated the two germline ends.